The T cell receptor (beta chain) described here comes from a study of blood T cell repertoires in COVID-19. Study overall: COVID-19 samples collected from the United States, Italy and Spain covered acute and convalescent phases.

In the original processing: Amplifying reference gene primers gave estimates of nucleated cell counts. Using immunoSEQ multiplex PCR, the repertoire was profiled, and TCRdb retains in-frame clones only, with some absent. Clonal size and the V and J genes are those of that table, whereas D and trimming came from the DNA. Among over 200,000 clones, roughly four fifths were seen once, and the ten largest hold approximately 16%. A single count supports this clone. Sequencing used PBMCs or T cells enriched from blood (not recorded which). The source is a man in his forties who had recovered from COVID-19.

CDR3 sequence reads: CASTSYNQEYSNQPQHF. CDR3 nucleotide sequence: TGTGCCAGCACCTCGTATAACCAGGAATATAGCAATCAGCCCCAGCATTTT. V gene TRBV2 combines with J gene TRBJ1-5; D gene ambiguous. The V end lost 7 bases, the J end lost 0 bases, and 19 bases lay between the germline ends. The CDR3 is made up of 17 amino acids. The V gene's germline CDR1 is SNHLY and CDR2 FYNNEI. The full variable domain, with the rest looked up from reference TRBV2 and TRBJ1-5, is EPEVTQTPSHQVTQMGQEVILRCVPISNHLYFYWYRQILGQKVEFLVSFYNNEISEKSEIFDDQFSVERPDGSNFTLKIRSTKLEDSAMYFCASTSYNQEYSNQPQHFGDGTRLSIL.